This T cell receptor beta chain was obtained from a study of CXCR3-negative and CXCR3-positive naive CD8 T cells. Study-level findings and limits: Diversity proved comparably high across both naive subsets and much lower in memory CD8+ cells. TRBV-TRBJ usage was similar across naive CXCR3 subsets but distinct in memory cells. Compared with CXCR3-negative naive cells, CXCR3-positive naive cells showed more hydrophobic TRB CDR3s.

UMI-labeled 5' RACE TRB cDNA libraries were prepared from the cells. TCRdb reprocessed the 5' RACE reads, keeping one entry per CDR3 protein, no DNA. The clone table shows around 63,000 distinct CDR3 sequences, with the ten largest holding around 4.9%. For this clonotype: Its antigen remains unknown.

The CDR3 runs 15 residues. The V gene's germline CDR1 is MNHEY and CDR2 SVGEGT. Material: naive CXCR3+ CD8+ T cells from blood. Regarding subset: CD45RO-CCR7+CD27+CD95- naive CD8+ T cells expressing CXCR3 (TNR3+). The sequence was collected from a human donor in good health. Some clones in this sample may be carry-over from other donors' samples. This chain links TRBV6-2 or TRBV6-3 with TRBJ1-6; TCRdb designates TRBD1, a call that cannot be tested without DNA. This CDR3 reads CASGPPGQYNSPLHF.